In this sample, the clone carrying this T cell receptor beta chain turned up a few times. The sample belongs to a study of T cells in Graves' hyperthyroidism and ophthalmopathy. CDR3 length: 12 residues. V was shortened by 6 bases and J by 11 bases, with 14 bases between the two germline ends. Germline CDR1 and CDR2: MNHEY and SVGEGT. TCR beta CDR3 regions were amplified from RNA. In the first-round RT-PCR of the TCR CDR3, the HTBI primer set was used. One entry per CDR3 protein, called by TCRdb with MiXCR from the multiplex PCR reads. The table lists roughly 750,000 distinct CDR3 sequences, about 17% of them singletons.

The chain employs TRBV6-2 or TRBV6-3 and TRBJ2-1, with a tentative D call TRBD1 (5 bases). This TCR was recovered from a man aged 18 to 29 with Graves' hyperthyroidism. Sequenced material: blood. The CDR3 loop is CASRPTGRQQFF. The CDR3 bases are TGTGCCAGCAGGCCCACAGGCCGCCAGCAGTTCTTC.